This T cell receptor beta chain comes out of a study of T cell changes during pregnancy in multiple sclerosis. Germline V CDR1 and CDR2: ENHRY, SYGVKD. The trim removed 0 bases at V and 2 bases at J, leaving 7 bases unmatched. This CDR3 has 17 amino acids. This clone appeared a single time. Profiled with immunoSEQ multiplex PCR; TCRdb holds only in-frame clones, not every one. Of roughly 30,000 clones listed, approximately 89% are singletons. The chain is built from TRBV10-3 and TRBJ2-3; 8 bases are shared with TRBD2. The source material was CD8+ T cells from peripheral blood mononuclear cells, sampled in the first trimester of pregnancy. The receptor was isolated from a female donor with multiple sclerosis, enrolled in a pregnancy study. Here the CDR3 DNA reads TGTGCCATCAGTGAGTCGAAACTAGCGGCCATCACAGATACGCAGTATTTT. Protein: CAISESKLAAITDTQYF.